This record concerns one T cell receptor beta chain sequence. Its cognate antigen is unknown. The CDR3 spans 14 residues. Trimming cost V 4 bases and J 1 base, with 9 bases left between them. CDR1 is SGHAT, CDR2 FQDESV, per germline (reference sequence). Using its own MiXCR run on the 5' RACE reads, TCRdb lists one record per CDR3 protein. This sample carries 400,000 to 450,000 distinct CDR3 sequences, 15% to 20% of them seen once, and the ten largest clones take 1%. The data are from a study of CD8 T cells in ankylosing spondylitis. The study's findings and limits: A motif of under ten highly homologous TCR beta variants was seen as apparently characteristic of ankylosing spondylitis blood.

Sequencing was done on a sample of blood, either unsorted or a sorted T cell fraction (not recorded which). This sequence originates from a male donor with ankylosing spondylitis. The chain couples TRBV11-1 to TRBJ2-3; D remains unclear. CDR3 coding DNA: TGTGCCAGCAGCTGGGCGGATCGCACAGATACGCAGTATTTT. Translated, it gives CASSWADRTDTQYF.